This T cell receptor beta chain was observed in a study of T cell clonality in common variable immunodeficiency. Study-wide results and limits: Common variable immunodeficiency TCR beta sequences reportedly had fewer deletions and N-nucleotide insertions. CVID subjects had higher TCRbeta clonality than healthy controls, most marked in about a third. CVID subjects shared fewer TCRbeta clones than healthy controls did.

In the case of this clone: The antigen is unknown. The read gets to within 3 residues of the CDR3 end, and the germline J gene fills in the rest.

Data came from immunoSEQ multiplex PCR; TCRdb stores just in-frame clones and leaves some out. Reported are about 33,000 clones, none seen only once; the ten largest carry about 6.1%. The V and J ends lost 3 bases and 7 bases respectively, with 9 bases between them. The CDR3 extends over 12 amino acids. The germline gives CDR1 GTSNPN, CDR2 SVGIG (reference sequence). All CVID subjects were on immunoglobulin replacement for at least one year. Heparinized whole blood, 5 to 8 ml, came from each donor. The clonotype comes from a human donor with common variable immunodeficiency. The chain employs TRBV30 and TRBJ2-2, with no clear D. The sample taken for sequencing was peripheral blood mononuclear cells. The sequenced part of the CDR3 DNA is TGTGCCTGGAGCCAGGTGGGCGGGGAG. Amino acids: CAWSQVGGE. The CDR3 as a whole reads CAWSQVGGELFF.